This T cell receptor (beta chain) was obtained from a study of cytotoxic CD8 clonotypes in ibrutinib-treated CLL. The overall study: Complete response was seen in 2 patients and partial in approximately 25; around twelve progressed and 14 stayed remitted after a median around 68 months.

Only one count was recorded for this clone. Trimming cost V 5 bases and J 2 bases, with 13 bases left between them. The CDR3 extends over 14 amino acids. CDR1 is LGHNA and CDR2 is YSLEER in the germline V gene. A 1 in 200,000 to 1 in 1 million T cell depth was the sequencing target. Only in-frame clones appear in the TCRdb table, and some are missing; sequencing was by immunoSEQ multiplex PCR. Of almost 250,000 clones in the sample, about three quarters were seen once. The sequence came from a human donor with chronic lymphocytic leukemia. The chain uses TRBV4-3 and TRBJ2-7, with D possibly called TRBD1 or TRBD2 (5 bases each). Sequences were derived from PBMCs, sampled after 24 months of ibrutinib treatment. The CDR3 coding sequence is TGCGCCAGCAGCAACCGGGACGGCCCCTACGAGCAGTACTTC. Protein: CASSNRDGPYEQYF.